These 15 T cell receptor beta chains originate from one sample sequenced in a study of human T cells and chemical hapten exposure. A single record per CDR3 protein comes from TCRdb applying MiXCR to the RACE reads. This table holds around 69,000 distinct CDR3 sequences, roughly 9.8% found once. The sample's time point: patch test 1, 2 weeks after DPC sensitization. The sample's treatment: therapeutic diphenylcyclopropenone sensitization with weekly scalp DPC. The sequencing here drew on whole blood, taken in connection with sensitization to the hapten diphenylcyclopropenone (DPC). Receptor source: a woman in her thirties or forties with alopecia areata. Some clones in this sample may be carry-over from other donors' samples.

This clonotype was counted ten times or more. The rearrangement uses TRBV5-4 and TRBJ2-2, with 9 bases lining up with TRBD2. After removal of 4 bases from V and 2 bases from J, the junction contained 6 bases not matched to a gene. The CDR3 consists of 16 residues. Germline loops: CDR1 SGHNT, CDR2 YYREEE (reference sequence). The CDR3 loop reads CASSLLAGRNTGELFF. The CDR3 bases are TGTGCCAGCAGCCTTCTAGCGGGGCGAAACACCGGGGAGCTGTTTTTT.

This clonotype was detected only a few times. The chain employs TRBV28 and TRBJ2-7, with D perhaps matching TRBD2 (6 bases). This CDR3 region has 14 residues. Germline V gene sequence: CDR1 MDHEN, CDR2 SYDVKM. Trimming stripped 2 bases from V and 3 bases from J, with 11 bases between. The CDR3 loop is CASSLSRGDYEQYF. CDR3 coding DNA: TGTGCCAGCAGTTTAAGTCGCGGGGACTACGAGCAGTACTTC.

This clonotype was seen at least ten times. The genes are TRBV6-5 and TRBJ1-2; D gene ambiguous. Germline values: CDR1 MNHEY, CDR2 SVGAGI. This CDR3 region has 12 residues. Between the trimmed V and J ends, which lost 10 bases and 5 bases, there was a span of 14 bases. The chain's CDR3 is CATKSVAYGYTF. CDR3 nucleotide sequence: TGTGCCACCAAGAGTGTGGCGTATGGCTACACCTTC.

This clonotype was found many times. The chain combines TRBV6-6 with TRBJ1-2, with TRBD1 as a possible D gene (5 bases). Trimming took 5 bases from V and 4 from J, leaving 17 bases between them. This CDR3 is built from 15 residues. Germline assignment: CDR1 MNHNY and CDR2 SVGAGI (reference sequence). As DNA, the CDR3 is TGTGCCAGCAGTCCCCGAAGCGGGACCCTCTATGGCTACACCTTC. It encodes CASSPRSGTLYGYTF.

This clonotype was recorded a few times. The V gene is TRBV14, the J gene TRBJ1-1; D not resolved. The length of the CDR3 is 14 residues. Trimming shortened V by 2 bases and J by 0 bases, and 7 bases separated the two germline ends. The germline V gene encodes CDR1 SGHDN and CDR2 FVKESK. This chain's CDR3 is CASSQFLLNTEAFF. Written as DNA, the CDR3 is TGTGCCAGCAGCCAATTTTTACTGAACACTGAAGCTTTCTTT. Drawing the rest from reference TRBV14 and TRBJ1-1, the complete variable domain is EAGVTQFPSHSVIEKGQTVTLRCDPISGHDNLYWYRRVMGKEIKFLLHFVKESKQDESGMPNNRFLAERTGGTYSTLKVQPAELEDSGVYFCASSQFLLNTEAFFGQGTRLTVV.

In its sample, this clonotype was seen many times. The CDR3 is CASSLDGDRYYEQYF. CDR3 DNA sequence: TGTGCCAGCAGCTTAGATGGGGACAGATACTACGAGCAGTACTTC. The chain is built from TRBV11-2 and TRBJ2-7, with 7 bases aligning to TRBD1. Per germline, CDR1 SGHAT and CDR2 FQNNGV. Losses at the gene ends were 0 bases for V and 3 bases for J; bases not matched to a gene: 5. This CDR3 is 15 amino acids long. Combining the CDR3 with reference TRBV11-2 and TRBJ2-7 gives the whole variable domain EAGVAQSPRYKIIEKRQSVAFWCNPISGHATLYWYQQILGQGPKLLIQFQNNGVVDDSQLPKDRFSAERLKGVDSTLKIQPAKLEDSAVYLCASSLDGDRYYEQYFGPGTRLTVT.

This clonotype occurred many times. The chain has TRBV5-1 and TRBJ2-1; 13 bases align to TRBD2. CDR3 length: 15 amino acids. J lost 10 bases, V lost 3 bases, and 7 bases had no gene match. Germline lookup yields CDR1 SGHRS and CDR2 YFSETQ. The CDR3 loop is CASSSTSGGAEEQFF. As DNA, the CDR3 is TGCGCCAGCAGCTCCACTAGCGGGGGGGCCGAAGAGCAGTTCTTC.

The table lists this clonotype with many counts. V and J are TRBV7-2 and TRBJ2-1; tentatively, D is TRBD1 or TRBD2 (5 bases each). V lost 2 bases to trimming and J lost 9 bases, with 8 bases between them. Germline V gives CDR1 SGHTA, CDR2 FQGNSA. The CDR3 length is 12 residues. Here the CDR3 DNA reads TGTGCCAGCAGCTTAAATGGGGGTGAGCAGTTCTTC. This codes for CASSLNGGEQFF.

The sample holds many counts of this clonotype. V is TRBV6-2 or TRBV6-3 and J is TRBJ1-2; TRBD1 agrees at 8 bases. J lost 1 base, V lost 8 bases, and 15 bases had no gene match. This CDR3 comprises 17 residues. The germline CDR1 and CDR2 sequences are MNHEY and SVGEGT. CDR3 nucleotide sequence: TGTGCCAGCCAGGCCCTCGGACAGGGCGTGGGTAACTATGGCTACACCTTC. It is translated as CASQALGQGVGNYGYTF.

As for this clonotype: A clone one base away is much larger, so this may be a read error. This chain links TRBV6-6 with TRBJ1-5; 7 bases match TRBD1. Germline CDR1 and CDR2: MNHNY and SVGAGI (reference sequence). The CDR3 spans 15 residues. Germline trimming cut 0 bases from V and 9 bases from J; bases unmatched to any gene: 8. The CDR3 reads CASSYSTGVYRPQHF. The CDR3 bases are TGTGCCAGCAGTTACTCTACAGGGGTTTATCGGCCCCAGCATTTT.

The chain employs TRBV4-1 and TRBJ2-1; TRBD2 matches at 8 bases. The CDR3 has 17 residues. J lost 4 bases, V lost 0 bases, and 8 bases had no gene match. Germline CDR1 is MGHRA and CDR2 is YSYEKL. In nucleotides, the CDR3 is TGCGCCAGCAGCCAAGATAGCCCAGCGGGGGTATACAATGAGCAGTTCTTC. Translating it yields CASSQDSPAGVYNEQFF.

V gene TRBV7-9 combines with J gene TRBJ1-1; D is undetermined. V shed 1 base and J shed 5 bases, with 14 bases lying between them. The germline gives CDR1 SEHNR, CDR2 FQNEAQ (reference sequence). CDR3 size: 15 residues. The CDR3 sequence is CASSLGGRTQTEAFF. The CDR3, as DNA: TGTGCCAGCAGCTTAGGTGGGAGGACCCAGACTGAAGCTTTCTTT.

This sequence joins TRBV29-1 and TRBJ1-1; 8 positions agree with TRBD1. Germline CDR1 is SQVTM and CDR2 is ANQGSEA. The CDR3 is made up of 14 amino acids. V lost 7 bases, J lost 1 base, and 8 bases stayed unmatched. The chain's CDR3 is CSAAGGLGNTEAFF. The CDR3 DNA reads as TGCAGCGCCGCAGGGGGCTTGGGGAACACTGAAGCTTTCTTT.

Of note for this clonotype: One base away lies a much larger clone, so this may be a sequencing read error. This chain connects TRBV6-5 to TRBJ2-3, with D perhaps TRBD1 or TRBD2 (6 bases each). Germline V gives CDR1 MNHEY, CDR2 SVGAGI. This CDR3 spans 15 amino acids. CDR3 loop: CVSSYGGGVADTQYF. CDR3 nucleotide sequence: TGTGTCAGCAGTTACGGAGGGGGAGTCGCAGATACGCAGTATTTT.

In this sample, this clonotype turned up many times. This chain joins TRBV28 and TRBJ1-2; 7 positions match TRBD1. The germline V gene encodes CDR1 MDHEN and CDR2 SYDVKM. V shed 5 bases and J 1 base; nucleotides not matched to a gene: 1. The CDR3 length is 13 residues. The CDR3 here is CASSGDSNYGYTF. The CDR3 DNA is TGTGCCAGCAGTGGGGACAGTAACTATGGCTACACCTTC.